This T cell receptor beta chain was documented in a study of identical twins. General study results and limits: Analyses of zero insertions could, in part, be confounded by invariant MAIT and iNKT cells. Conclusions leaned on cross-sectional statistical analysis and did not track the same donors over time. Where beta out-of-frame sequences were concerned, excess twin sharing was weaker.

In the case of this clonotype: Its cognate antigen is unknown. Given a much more abundant clone one base away, this may be a read error. Because the CDR3 is missing its conserved closing phenylalanine or tryptophan, this is likely a read error.

Germline V gives CDR1 LGHNA, CDR2 YSLEER. V lost 1 base and J 8 bases, leaving 12 bases between the germline ends. The CDR3 contains 14 residues. Each CDR3 protein is one row after TCRdb ran MiXCR on the 5' RACE reads. The sample holds 640,000 or so distinct CDR3 sequences, approximately 6% seen once. The sequenced sample consisted of naive T cells sorted from blood. The chain uses TRBV4-3 and TRBJ2-1; TRBD2 is a possible D gene (6 bases). This TCR derives from a man between 18 and 29 years old in good health. The CDR3 region is CASSQVFTSYEQFI. As DNA, the CDR3 is TGCGCCAGCAGCCAAGTTTTTACTAGCTATGAGCAGTTCATC.